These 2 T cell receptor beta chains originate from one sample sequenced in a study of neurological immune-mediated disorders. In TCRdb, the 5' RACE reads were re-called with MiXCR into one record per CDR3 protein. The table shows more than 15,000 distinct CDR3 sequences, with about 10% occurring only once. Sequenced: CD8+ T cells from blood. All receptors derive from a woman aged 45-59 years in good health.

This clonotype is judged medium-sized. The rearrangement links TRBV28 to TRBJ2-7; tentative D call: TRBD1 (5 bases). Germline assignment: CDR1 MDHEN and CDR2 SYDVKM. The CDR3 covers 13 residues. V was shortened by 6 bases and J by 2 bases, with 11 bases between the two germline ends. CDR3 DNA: TGTGCCAGCAGGGACACGTCAACCTACGAGCAGTACTTC. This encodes CASRDTSTYEQYF. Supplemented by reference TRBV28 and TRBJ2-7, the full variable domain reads DVKVTQSSRYLVKRTGEKVFLECVQDMDHENMFWYRQDPGLGLRLIYFSYDVKMKEKGDIPEGYSVSREKKERFSLILESASTNQTSMYLCASRDTSTYEQYFGPGTRLTVT.

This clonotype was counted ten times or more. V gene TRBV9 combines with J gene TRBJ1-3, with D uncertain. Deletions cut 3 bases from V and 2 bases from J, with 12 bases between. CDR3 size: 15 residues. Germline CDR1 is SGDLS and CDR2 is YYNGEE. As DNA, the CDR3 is TGTGCCAGCAGCGCCGCGGGGTCGGCTGGAAACACCATATATTTT. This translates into CASSAAGSAGNTIYF. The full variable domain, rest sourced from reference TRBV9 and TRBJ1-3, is DSGVTQTPKHLITATGQRVTLRCSPRSGDLSVYWYQQSLDQGLQFLIQYYNGEERAKGNILERFSAQQFPDLHSELNLSSLELGDSALYFCASSAAGSAGNTIYFGEGSWLTVV.